Included here is one T cell receptor beta chain sequence, with context. This entry comes from a study of blood T cell repertoires in COVID-19. Overall study context: T cells, B-cell-depleted T cells, or PBMCs provided the cDNA or gDNA that served as material.

Only in-frame clones appear in the TCRdb table, and some are missing; sequencing was by immunoSEQ multiplex PCR. The sample has about 100,000 clones, around 86% seen once; the top ten hold 15%. Between the trimmed V and J ends, which lost 6 bases and 0 bases, there was a span of 7 bases. The CDR3 contains 13 residues. The V gene's germline CDR1 is SGHVS and CDR2 FQNEAQ. Material for sequencing was peripheral blood. This TCR came from a man aged 45-65 years with acute or convalescent COVID-19. The rearrangement joins TRBV7-8 to TRBJ2-3; D gene ambiguous. The CDR3 DNA follows: TGTGCCAGCAGTAAGACTAGCACAGATACGCAGTATTTT. This sequence encodes CASSKTSTDTQYF.